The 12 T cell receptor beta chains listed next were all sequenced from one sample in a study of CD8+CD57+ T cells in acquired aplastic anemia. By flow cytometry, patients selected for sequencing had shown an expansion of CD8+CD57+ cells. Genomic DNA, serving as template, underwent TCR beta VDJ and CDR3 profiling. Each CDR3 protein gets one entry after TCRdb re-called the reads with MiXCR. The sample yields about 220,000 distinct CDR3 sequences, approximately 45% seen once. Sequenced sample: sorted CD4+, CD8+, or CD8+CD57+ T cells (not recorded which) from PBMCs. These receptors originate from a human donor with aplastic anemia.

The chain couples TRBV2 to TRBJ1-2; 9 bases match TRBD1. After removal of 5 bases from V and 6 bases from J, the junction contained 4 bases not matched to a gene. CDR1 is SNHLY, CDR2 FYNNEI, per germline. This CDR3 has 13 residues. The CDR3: CASSTGGWDGYTF. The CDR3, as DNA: TGTGCCAGCAGTACAGGGGGCTGGGATGGCTACACCTTC.

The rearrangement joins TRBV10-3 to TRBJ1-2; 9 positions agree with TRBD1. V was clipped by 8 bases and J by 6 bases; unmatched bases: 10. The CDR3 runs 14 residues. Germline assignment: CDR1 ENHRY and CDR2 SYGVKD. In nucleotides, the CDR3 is TGTGCCATCCTCCCCGGGACAGGGAACGATGGCTACACCTTC. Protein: CAILPGTGNDGYTF.

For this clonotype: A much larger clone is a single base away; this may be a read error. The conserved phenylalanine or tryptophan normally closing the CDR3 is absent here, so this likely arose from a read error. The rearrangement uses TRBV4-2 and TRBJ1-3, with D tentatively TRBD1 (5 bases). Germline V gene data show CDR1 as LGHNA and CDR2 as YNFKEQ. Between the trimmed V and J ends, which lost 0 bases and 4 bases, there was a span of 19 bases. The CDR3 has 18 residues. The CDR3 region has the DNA TGTGCCAGCAGCCAAGACTTCAGGGAAGGGACGTCCGGAAACACCATATATCTT. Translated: CASSQDFREGTSGNTIYL.

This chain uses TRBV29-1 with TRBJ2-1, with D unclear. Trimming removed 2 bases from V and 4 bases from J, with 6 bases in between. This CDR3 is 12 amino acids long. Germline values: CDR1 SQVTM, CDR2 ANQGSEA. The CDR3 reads CSVESQYNEQFF. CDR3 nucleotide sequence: TGCAGCGTTGAATCACAATACAATGAGCAGTTCTTC.

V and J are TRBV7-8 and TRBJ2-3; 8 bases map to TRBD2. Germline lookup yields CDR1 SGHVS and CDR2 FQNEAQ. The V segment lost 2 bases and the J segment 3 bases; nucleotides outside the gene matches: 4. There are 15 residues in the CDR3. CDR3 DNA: TGTGCCAGCAGCTTAAATCGGGGGGGTACAGATACGCAGTATTTT. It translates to CASSLNRGGTDTQYF.

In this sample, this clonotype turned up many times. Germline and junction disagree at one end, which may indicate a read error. This chain's CDR3 is CASSQDHAGNQPQHF. For the CDR3, the DNA is TGTGCCAGCAGCCAAGATCATGCAGGCAACCAGCCCCAGCATTTT. The chain has TRBV3-1 and TRBJ1-5; D gene uncertain. From germline, CDR1 is LGHDT and CDR2 YNNKEL (reference sequence). CDR3 length: 15 residues.

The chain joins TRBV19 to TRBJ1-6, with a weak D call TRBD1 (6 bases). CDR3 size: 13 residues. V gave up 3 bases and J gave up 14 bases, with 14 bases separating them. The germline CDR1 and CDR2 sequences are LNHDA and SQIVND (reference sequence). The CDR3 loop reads CASSIRGAEALHF. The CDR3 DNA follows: TGTGCCAGTAGTATTCGGGGGGCAGAGGCCCTCCACTTT. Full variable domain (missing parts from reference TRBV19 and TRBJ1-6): DGGITQSPKYLFRKEGQNVTLSCEQNLNHDAMYWYRQDPGQGLRLIYYSQIVNDFQKGDIAEGYSVSREKKESFPLTVTSAQKNPTAFYLCASSIRGAEALHFGNGTRLTVT.

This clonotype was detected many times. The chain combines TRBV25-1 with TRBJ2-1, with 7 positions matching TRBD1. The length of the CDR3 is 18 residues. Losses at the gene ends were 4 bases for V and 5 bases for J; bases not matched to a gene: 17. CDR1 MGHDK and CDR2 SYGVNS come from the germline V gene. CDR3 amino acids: CASSGDFPGQHVNNEQFF. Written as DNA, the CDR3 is TGTGCCAGCAGTGGCGACTTCCCGGGACAGCATGTTAACAATGAGCAGTTCTTC.

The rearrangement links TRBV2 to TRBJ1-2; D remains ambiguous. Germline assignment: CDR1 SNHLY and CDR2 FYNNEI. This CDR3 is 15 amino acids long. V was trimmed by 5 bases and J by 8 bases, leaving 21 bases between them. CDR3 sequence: CASSLLRGSAEGYTF. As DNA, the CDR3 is TGTGCCAGCAGTCTCCTCCGCGGTTCGGCGGAGGGCTACACCTTC.

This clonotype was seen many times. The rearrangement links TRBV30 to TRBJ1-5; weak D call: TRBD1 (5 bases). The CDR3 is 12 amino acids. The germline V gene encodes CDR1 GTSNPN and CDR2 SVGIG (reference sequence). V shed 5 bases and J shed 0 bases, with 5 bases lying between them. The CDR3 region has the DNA TGTGCCTGGGGACATAGCAATCAGCCCCAGCATTTT. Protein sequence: CAWGHSNQPQHF.

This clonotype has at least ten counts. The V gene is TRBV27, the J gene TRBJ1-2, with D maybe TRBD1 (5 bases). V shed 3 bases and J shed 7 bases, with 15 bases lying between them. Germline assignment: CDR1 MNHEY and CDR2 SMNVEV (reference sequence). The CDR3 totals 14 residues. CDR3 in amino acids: CASSLGLPVRGYTF. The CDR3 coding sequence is TGTGCCAGCAGTTTGGGACTCCCTGTGCGTGGCTACACCTTC.

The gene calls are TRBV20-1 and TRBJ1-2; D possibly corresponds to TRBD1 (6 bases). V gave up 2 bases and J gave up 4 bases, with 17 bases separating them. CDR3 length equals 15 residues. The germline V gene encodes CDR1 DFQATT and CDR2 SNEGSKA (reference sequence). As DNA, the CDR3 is TGCAGTGCTAGACCAAACAGGGTCTCTGGCTATGGCTACACCTTC. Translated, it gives CSARPNRVSGYGYTF.